A single sample gave rise to the 3 T cell receptor beta chains below, sequenced in a study of control samples from healthy donors and cancer patients. Libraries were prepared by immunoSEQ multiplex PCR; TCRdb keeps only in-frame clonotypes and omits some of them. The data hold under 40,000 clones, with around four fifths observed a single time. Sequences were obtained from PBMCs. The receptor set was obtained from a woman aged 55-75 years with lung cancer.

This chain joins TRBV5-1 and TRBJ2-1; TRBD2 matches 13 bases. Per germline, CDR1 SGHRS and CDR2 YFSETQ. The junction had 8 bases not matched to a gene; V was cut back by 0 bases and J by 5 bases. The CDR3 covers 18 residues. This CDR3 reads CASSLARTSGRRDNEQFF. The CDR3 nucleotides read TGCGCCAGCAGCTTGGCCCGGACTAGCGGGAGAAGGGACAATGAGCAGTTCTTC. The full variable domain, with the rest looked up from reference TRBV5-1 and TRBJ2-1, is KAGVTQTPRYLIKTRGQQVTLSCSPISGHRSVSWYQQTPGQGLQFLFEYFSETQRNKGNFPGRFSGRQFSNSRSEMNVSTLELGDSALYLCASSLARTSGRRDNEQFFGPGTRLTVL.

The chain has TRBV7-9 and TRBJ2-7, with D maybe TRBD1 (6 bases). CDR1 SEHNR and CDR2 FQNEAQ come from the germline V gene (reference sequence). V was clipped by 5 bases and J by 3 bases, with 17 bases between them. The CDR3 is 15 residues long. The chain's CDR3 is CASSVEPQGNYEQYF. CDR3 in DNA: TGTGCCAGCAGCGTTGAGCCTCAGGGGAACTACGAGCAGTACTTC.

The V call is TRBV18, the J call TRBJ1-1; a weak D match, TRBD1 (6 bases). From germline, CDR1 is KGHSH and CDR2 LQKENI. The CDR3 covers 16 residues. The V gene lost 5 bases and the J gene lost 6 bases, with 22 bases spanning the gap. In nucleotides, the CDR3 is TGTGCCAGCTCATCGAACCCGGCGGGGGGCGTCGCTGAAGCTTTCTTT. It specifies CASSSNPAGGVAEAFF. Complete variable domain (other parts from reference TRBV18 and TRBJ1-1): NAGVMQNPRHLVRRRGQEARLRCSPMKGHSHVYWYRQLPEEGLKFMVYLQKENIIDESGMPKERFSAEFPKEGPSILRIQQVVRGDSAAYFCASSSNPAGGVAEAFFGQGTRLTVV.